This T cell receptor (beta chain) was identified during a study of T cells in Graves' hyperthyroidism and ophthalmopathy. Whole-study findings and limits: Blood samples included most of the expanded thyroid clonotypes exceeding 0.001.

The trim removed 0 bases at V and 4 bases at J, leaving 4 bases unmatched. The CDR3 extends over 15 amino acids. CDR1 is LGHDT, CDR2 YNNKEL, per germline (reference sequence). Amplified TCR beta CDR3 regions derived from RNA transcripts. The TCR CDR3 was amplified in a first-round RT-PCR using the HTBI primer set. TCRdb fed the multiplex PCR reads into MiXCR, producing one record per CDR3 protein. The table lists 550,000 to 600,000 distinct CDR3 sequences, 14% of them singletons. This clonotype came up many times. What it binds is not known. The chain employs TRBV3-1 and TRBJ1-2; 8 bases agree with TRBD1. This receptor was taken from a woman aged 18-29 years with Graves' ophthalmopathy. Material: blood. CDR3 sequence: CASSQDMTGAYGYTF. The CDR3 region has the DNA TGTGCCAGCAGCCAAGACATGACAGGGGCCTATGGCTACACCTTC.